The source of this T cell receptor beta chain is a study of CD4 T cells in relation to SARS-CoV-2 and coronaviruses (dated by TCRdb to the early 2020s). Context from the whole study: In the ViraFEST assay, PBMCs were cultured with antigen for roughly 11 days, after which TCR beta CDR3s were sequenced to identify antigen-specific clonal expansions. An HIV-1 Nef peptide pool or a no-peptide culture served as the negative reference condition. Memory CD4+ T cell crossreactivity between SARS-CoV-2 and common cold coronavirus spike proteins was assessed at the TCR clonotype level in the study. The Adaptive Biotechnologies TCR-sequencing kit was used to sequence samples from three pre-COVID donors and the naive versus memory experiments, whereas other data were Illumina-based. HLA restriction was mapped for shared crossreactive spike epitopes using patient-derived lymphoblastoid cell lines. Expansion assays from other donors in the study were sequenced with a different, Illumina-based TCR-beta assay.

Paper-wide results and their limitations: Because no donor provided both pre-pandemic and post-infection samples, tracing the source of pre-existing responses was limited. Compared with monoreactive clones, crossreactive clones had significantly weaker SARS-CoV-2-driven expansion, a result consistent with antigenic imprinting. Memory CD4+ clonotypes crossrecognizing SARS-CoV-2 and at least one common cold coronavirus spike were found in around three fifths of donors. Since the crossreactivity analysis centred on spike protein, crossreactivity against other viral proteins was not assessed. The study was constrained by small numbers of patients and of tested TCRs.

Libraries were prepared through the immunoSEQ multiplex PCR assay. As for how the authors treated the data: During preprocessing, nonproductive sequences were discarded, as were any CDR3s that did not begin with C, did not end with F or W, or were shorter than 7 amino acids. The MANAFEST web app identified antigen-specific clonotypes based on expansion compared with the reference and other culture wells. A clone was considered positive if the clone showed significant expansion compared with the reference culture in 2 of 3 replicate wells at an FDR below 0.05. To be called positive, a clone also had to show significant expansion compared with every other tandem well and an odds ratio greater than 5. CDR3 homology was measured as pairwise Levenshtein distance, computed with the stringdist R package after trimming three terminal residues from each end. The table was pulled from immuneACCESS by TCRdb, which kept in-frame rearrangements only. Such tables lose some clones; where checked, under half of the loss comes from unresolved V genes, and the rest has no known cause. V, J and clone size reflect that table, while D and trimming were determined from the DNA. This sample is represented by around 15,000 clones; 65% to 85% of them were singletons. Roughly 41% of the sample comes from the top ten.

CD4+ T cells from unexposed donors were collected before the COVID-19 pandemic (2011-2018). Following 10 days of culture, the EasySep CD4+ T cell isolation kit was used to isolate CD4+ T cells. Unexposed donor CD4+ T cells were tested for reactivity to SARS-CoV-2 S and N and four common cold coronavirus spike pools, as cell number allowed. Each well received 1.5 million to 2.5 million PBMCs, cultured in IMDM supplemented with about 5% human AB serum and 9.5 to 10 IU/ml IL-2. Half of the culture medium was replaced with fresh IL-2-containing medium on days 3 and 7. In general, triplicate replicate wells were used for every peptide culture condition. Leukapheresis product for the unexposed donors was purchased commercially. Ficoll-Paque PLUS gradient centrifugation was used to isolate PBMCs from leukapheresis product or whole blood. PBMCs were either used fresh in the expansion assay or cryopreserved at -140 degrees C. The QIAamp Micro DNA Kit was used to extract genomic DNA from the CD4+ T cells.

This clone was detected only once. The specificity of this receptor is unknown. Base qualities are not recorded, but no much larger clone differs from it by a single base. The germline V gene encodes CDR1 SGHAT and CDR2 FQNNGV. Its CDR3 holds 13 amino acids, cysteine through phenylalanine. Solely the CDR3 DNA is kept, with 39 bases framed from the first base. Cut back by 5 bases and 8 bases, the V and J ends lie 13 bases apart. The sample consisted of CD4+ T cells from PBMCs, cultured in vitro. The rearrangement joined TRBV11-2 to TRBJ2-4; TRBD1 is perhaps the D gene, given 7 matching bases. The sequence derives from a human donor in good health. CDR3 protein: CASSPQGGYIQYF. The DNA sequence reads TGTGCCAGCAGCCCCCAGGGGGGTTACATTCAGTACTTC.